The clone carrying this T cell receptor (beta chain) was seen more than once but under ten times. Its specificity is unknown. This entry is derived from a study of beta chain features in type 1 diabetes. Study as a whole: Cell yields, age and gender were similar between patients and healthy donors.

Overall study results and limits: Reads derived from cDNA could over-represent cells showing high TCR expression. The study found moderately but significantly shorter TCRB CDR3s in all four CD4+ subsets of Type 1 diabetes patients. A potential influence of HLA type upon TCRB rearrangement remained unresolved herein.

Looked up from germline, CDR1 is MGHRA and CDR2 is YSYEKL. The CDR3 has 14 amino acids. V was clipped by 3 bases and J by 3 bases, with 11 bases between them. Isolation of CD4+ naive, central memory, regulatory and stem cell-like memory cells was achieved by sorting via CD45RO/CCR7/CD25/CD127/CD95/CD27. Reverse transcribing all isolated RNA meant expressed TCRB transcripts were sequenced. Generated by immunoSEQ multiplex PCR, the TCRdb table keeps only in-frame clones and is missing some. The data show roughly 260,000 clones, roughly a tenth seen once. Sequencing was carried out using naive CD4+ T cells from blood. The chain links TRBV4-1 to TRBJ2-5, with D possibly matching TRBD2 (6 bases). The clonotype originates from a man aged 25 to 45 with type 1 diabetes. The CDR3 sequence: CASSQGGLEETQYF. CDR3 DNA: TGCGCCAGCAGCCAGGGGGGTCTGGAAGAGACCCAGTACTTC.